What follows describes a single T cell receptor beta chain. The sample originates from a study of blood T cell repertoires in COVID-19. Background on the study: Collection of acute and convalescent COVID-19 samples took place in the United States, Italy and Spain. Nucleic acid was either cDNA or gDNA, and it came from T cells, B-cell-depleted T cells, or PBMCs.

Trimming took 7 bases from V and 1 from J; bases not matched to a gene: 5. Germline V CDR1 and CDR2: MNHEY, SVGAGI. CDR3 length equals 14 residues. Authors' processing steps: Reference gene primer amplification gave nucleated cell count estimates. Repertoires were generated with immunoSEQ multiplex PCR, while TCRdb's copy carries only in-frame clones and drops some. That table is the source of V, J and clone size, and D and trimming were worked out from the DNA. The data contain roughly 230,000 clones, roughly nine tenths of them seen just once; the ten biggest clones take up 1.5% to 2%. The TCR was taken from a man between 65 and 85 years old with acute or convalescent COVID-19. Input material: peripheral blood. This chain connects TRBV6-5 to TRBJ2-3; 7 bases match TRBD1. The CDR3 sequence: CASTIDRGTDTQYF. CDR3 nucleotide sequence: TGTGCCAGCACCATAGACAGGGGCACAGATACGCAGTATTTT.